Described below is a single T cell receptor beta chain sequence and its context. Its target is unknown. These data are taken from a study of siplizumab effects on memory and regulatory T cells. Whole-study findings and limits: Proliferating siplizumab-culture Tregs lacked confirmation of suppressive function. In roughly 80-96% of proliferating CD4+ or CD8+ clones, a naive or memory phenotype could not be assigned. Poor capture below about 10^-5 frequency left most alloreactive clones unmapped to unstimulated subsets.

Using immunoSEQ multiplex PCR, the repertoire was profiled, and TCRdb retains in-frame clones only, with some absent. This table has about 52,000 clones, less than 98% appearing once. Trimming pared 5 bases from V and 2 bases from J, leaving 17 bases between. The length of the CDR3 is 15 residues. From germline, CDR1 is SGHDT and CDR2 YYEEEE. Unstimulated TEMRA, naive, memory and effector memory subsets were sequenced in three donor pairs. The receptor was derived from a human donor in good health. Sequencing was carried out using naive CD4+ T cells sorted from blood. This chain joins TRBV5-6 and TRBJ2-7, with D possibly being TRBD1 (5 bases). The CDR3 protein is CASRLSGQSAYEQYF. CDR3 nucleotides: TGTGCCAGCAGACTTTCAGGGCAGAGTGCCTACGAGCAGTACTTC.